The present entry profiles one T cell receptor (beta chain) with its context. This specimen belongs to a study of shared clonotypes between healthy human individuals. An even split of each subset's genomic DNA across several immunoSEQ plates was performed. Assay used: immunoSEQ multiplex PCR; TCRdb lists only in-frame clones, some missing. The data show more than 2,000,000 clones, over 85% seen once. The CDR3 extends over 13 amino acids. Germline CDR1 and CDR2: LGHNA and YSLEER. Trimming shortened V by 1 base and J by 10 bases, and 8 bases separated the two germline ends. The sequencing sample was made of naive CD4+ T cells from PBMCs. Described subset: CD45RA+ positively selected. The chain couples TRBV4-3 to TRBJ1-6, with D uncertain. The clonotype originates from a man between 18 and 35 years old in good health. Some clones in this sample may be carry-over from other donors' samples. CDR3 DNA: TGCGCCAGCAGCCAAGTCGGCCAATCACCCCTCCACTTT. It encodes CASSQVGQSPLHF.